The clone carrying this TCR beta chain appeared many times. These data come from a study of response to subunit inactivated influenza vaccine. Germline V gene lookup returns CDR1 SEHNR and CDR2 FQNEAQ (reference sequence). The CDR3 has 13 residues. Trimming pared 8 bases from V and 1 base from J, leaving 6 bases between. Using its own MiXCR run on the RT-PCR reads, TCRdb lists one record per CDR3 protein. The sample yields hundreds of thousands of distinct CDR3 sequences, 6% to 9% seen once. The specimen was PBMCs from blood, collected less than 30 months after vaccination. This chain uses TRBV7-9 with TRBJ2-6; the D is unclear. This TCR was recovered from a man between 50 and 70 years old who received an inactivated influenza vaccine. Here the CDR3 reads CASGSSGANVLTF. DNA of the CDR3: TGTGCCAGCGGCTCTTCTGGGGCCAACGTCCTGACTTTC.